One sample yielded the 3 T cell receptor beta chains listed below, sequenced in a study of shared clonotypes between healthy human individuals. Generated by immunoSEQ multiplex PCR, the TCRdb table keeps only in-frame clones and is missing some. The table includes hundreds of thousands of clones, approximately 79% detected once. The source material was memory CD4+ T cells sorted from blood. The subset: CD45RA-negative fraction. The receptors come from a woman in her twenties or thirties in good health.

The rearrangement uses TRBV2 and TRBJ2-2, with 11 positions matching TRBD2. V lost 6 bases and J lost 7; bases outside the gene matches: 4. The CDR3 length is 14 residues. CDR1 is SNHLY and CDR2 is FYNNEI in the germline V gene. The CDR3, as DNA: TGTGCCAGCAGGTTACTAGCGGGGGACGGGGAGCTGTTTTTT. Its protein product is CASRLLAGDGELFF.

The chain links TRBV30 to TRBJ2-1; 8 positions agree with TRBD1. This CDR3 spans 13 amino acids. With 2 bases clipped from V and 6 bases from J, the junction kept 3 bases outside the gene matches. In germline, CDR1 is GTSNPN, CDR2 SVGIG (reference sequence). CDR3 coding DNA: TGTGCCTGGAGTACACAGGGGGGCAATGAGCAGTTCTTC. It encodes CAWSTQGGNEQFF.

The V call is TRBV27, the J call TRBJ2-5; D may correspond to TRBD1 or TRBD2 (6 bases each). Germline loops: CDR1 MNHEY, CDR2 SMNVEV (reference sequence). This CDR3 is built from 15 residues. V was trimmed by 5 bases and J by 5 bases, leaving 18 bases between them. CDR3 nucleotide sequence: TGTGCCAGCAGTCCCGTCTTCGGGGGCAGGGAGACCCAGTACTTC. This gives the protein CASSPVFGGRETQYF.